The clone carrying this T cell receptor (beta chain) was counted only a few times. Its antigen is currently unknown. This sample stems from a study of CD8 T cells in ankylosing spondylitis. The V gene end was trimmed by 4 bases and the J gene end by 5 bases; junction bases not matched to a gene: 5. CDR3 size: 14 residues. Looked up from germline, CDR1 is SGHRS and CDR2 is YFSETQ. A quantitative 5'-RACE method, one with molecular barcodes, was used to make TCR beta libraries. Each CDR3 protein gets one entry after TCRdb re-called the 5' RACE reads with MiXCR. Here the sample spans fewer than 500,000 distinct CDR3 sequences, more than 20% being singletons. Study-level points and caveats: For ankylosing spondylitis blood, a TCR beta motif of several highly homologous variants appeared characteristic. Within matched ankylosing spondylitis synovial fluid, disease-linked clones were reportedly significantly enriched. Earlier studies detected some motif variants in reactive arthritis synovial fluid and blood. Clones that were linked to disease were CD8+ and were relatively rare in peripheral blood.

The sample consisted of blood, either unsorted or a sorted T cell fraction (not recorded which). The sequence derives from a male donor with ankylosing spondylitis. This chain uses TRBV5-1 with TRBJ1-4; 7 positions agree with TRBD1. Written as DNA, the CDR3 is TGCGCCAGCAGCCGGGACAGCCCAAATGAAAAACTGTTTTTT. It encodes CASSRDSPNEKLFF.